Listed below are T cell receptor beta chains from one sample, sequenced in a study of T cell repertoires in aging, cancer and after chemotherapy. TCRdb processed the multiplex PCR reads anew with MiXCR; each CDR3 protein has one entry. The sample lists thousands of distinct CDR3 sequences; over 25% were seen once. Sequencing was carried out using blood. The receptors were gathered from a human donor in good health. CDR3s include the opening cysteine and the closing phenylalanine or tryptophan. A D gene is named only where the DNA matches it firmly. Some rows have no size entry. The others give once, few or many, or a class for an expanded clone.

D gene	clone size	J gene	V gene	CDR3 length	CDR3 DNA	CDR3 protein
TRBD1	few	TRBJ1-2	TRBV11-3	16	TGTGCCAGCAGCAGTCCGGGACAGGGGCCTTCCTATGGCTACACCTTC	CASSSPGQGPSYGYTF
.	medium-sized	TRBJ2-7	TRBV6-1	13	TGTGCCAGCAACCGACTAGATAGGTACGAGCAGTACTTC	CASNRLDRYEQYF
.	medium-sized	TRBJ1-1	TRBV30	14	TGTGCCTGGGACGGGGGAAGCAGGAACACTGAAGCTTTCTTT	CAWDGGSRNTEAFF
.	medium-sized	TRBJ2-5	TRBV11-3	15	TGTGCCAGCAGCTTCCGGGGTTTCGCGCAAGGCACCCAGTACTTC	CASSFRGFAQGTQYF
.	few	TRBJ2-3	TRBV14	14	TGTGCCAGCAGCCAAGTGTATTACACAGATACGCAGTATTTT	CASSQVYYTDTQYF
TRBD1	.	TRBJ2-5	TRBV11-2	14	TGTGCCAGCCGACAGGGGATCGTTGGAGAGACCCAGTACTTC	CASRQGIVGETQYF
.	few	TRBJ2-1	TRBV5-1	12	TGCGCCAGCAGCTTGGTGGGGGATGAGCAGTTCTTC	CASSLVGDEQFF
.	medium-sized	TRBJ1-1	TRBV6-5	13	TGTGCCAGCAGTTTACAGAAAAACACTGAAGCTTTCTTT	CASSLQKNTEAFF
.	few	TRBJ1-2	TRBV5-1	13	TGCGCCAGCAGCTTGGTTGGGGACCTAGGCTACACCTTC	CASSLVGDLGYTF
.	once	TRBJ2-7	TRBV12-3/TRBV12-4	16	TGTGCCAGCAGCCTCCTACAGGCGTCCCACGGCTACGAGAAGTACTTC	CASSLLQASHGYEKYF
.	.	TRBJ2-7	TRBV6-1	13	TGTGCCAGCAGCCTATCGGGGAACTACGAGCAGTACTTC	CASSLSGNYEQYF
.	.	TRBJ2-7	TRBV24-1	13	TGTGCCACCAGTGATCAGCAGCTGGACGAGCAGTACTTC	CATSDQQLDEQYF
.	few	TRBJ2-3	TRBV7-9	13	TGTGCCAGCAGCCTTCAAGGGGTAGATACGCAGTATTTT	CASSLQGVDTQYF
TRBD1	.	TRBJ2-5	TRBV5-6	15	TGCGCCAGCAGCAACCAGGGGGAAAGTAGGGAGACCCAGTACTTC	CASSNQGESRETQYF
TRBD1	medium-sized	TRBJ2-7	TRBV6-1	15	TGTGCCAGCAGTGAACAAGGACAGGGGGGTTACGAGCAGTACTTC	CASSEQGQGGYEQYF
TRBD2	.	TRBJ2-7	TRBV6-5	16	TGTGCCAGCAGCTTGAATCTAGCGGGAGGTTGGGACGAGCAGTACTTC	CASSLNLAGGWDEQYF
TRBD1	.	TRBJ1-4	TRBV12-3/TRBV12-4	16	TGTGCCAGCAGGCCCCTGACAGGGGCAACTAATGAAAAACTGTTTTTT	CASRPLTGATNEKLFF
.	few	TRBJ1-1	TRBV18	14	TGTGCCAGCTCACCGTCGGGGGCTAGAACTGAAGCTTTCTTT	CASSPSGARTEAFF
TRBD2	medium-sized	TRBJ2-1	TRBV6-1	16	TGTGCCAGCAGTCGGACTAGCGGGGTGTCCTACAATGAGCAGTTCTTC	CASSRTSGVSYNEQFF
.	.	TRBJ1-2	TRBV5-1	14	TGCGCCAGCAGCTCCCAGGGGTTTGGCTATGGCTACACCTTC	CASSSQGFGYGYTF
TRBD2	.	TRBJ2-1	TRBV20-1	14	TGCAGTGCTAGGGGGGAGCGGGAGCCCATTGAGCAGTTCTTC	CSARGEREPIEQFF
.	medium-sized	TRBJ2-3	TRBV29-1	17	TGCAGCGTTGAATATCAGGAGGGGAGCTCCCACACAGATACGCAGTATTTT	CSVEYQEGSSHTDTQYF
.	medium-sized	TRBJ1-5	TRBV27	13	TGTGCCAGCAGTTTATTGGGCGGGCAGCCCCAGCATTTT	CASSLLGGQPQHF
.	few	TRBJ1-4	TRBV6-5	16	TGTGCCAGCAGTTACTCCCCCCGGGCAACTAATGAAAAACTGTTTTTT	CASSYSPRATNEKLFF
.	few	TRBJ2-7	TRBV5-1	15	TGCGCCAGCAGCTTGGGGTCTAGCATTACCTACGAGCAGTACTTC	CASSLGSSITYEQYF
.	medium-sized	TRBJ2-7	TRBV27	13	TGTGCCAGCAGTTTTTGGCCTCCCTACGAGCAGTACTTC	CASSFWPPYEQYF
.	.	TRBJ2-7	TRBV7-9	15	TGTGCCAGCAGCTCGCCCGGGACCGGCGACGACGAGCAGTACTTC	CASSSPGTGDDEQYF
.	few	TRBJ1-1	TRBV10-3	14	TGTGCCATCAGTGATGGAGGGGACATCACTGAAGCTTTCTTT	CAISDGGDITEAFF
TRBD1	medium-sized	TRBJ2-3	TRBV24-1	16	TGTGCCACCAGTGACCCAGGGACAGGTACCACAGATACGCAGTATTTT	CATSDPGTGTTDTQYF
.	few	TRBJ2-7	TRBV27	13	TGTGCCAGCAGGGGGAACTTCCCCTACGAGCAGTACTTC	CASRGNFPYEQYF
TRBD2	.	TRBJ2-2	TRBV7-9	21	TGTGCCAGCAGCCGAACGAGAGGTACCGGGACTAGCGGGAGAGGGACCGGGGAGCTGTTTTTT	CASSRTRGTGTSGRGTGELFF
.	.	TRBJ1-2	TRBV5-1	14	TGCGCCAGCAGCTTGATCGGCATCACCTATGGCTACACCTTC	CASSLIGITYGYTF
.	few	TRBJ2-2	TRBV18	15	TGTGCCAGCTCCCCTCCAGCGAGGGGGACCGGGGAGCTGTTTTTT	CASSPPARGTGELFF
TRBD2	.	TRBJ2-3	TRBV7-6	17	TGTGCCAGCAGCTTAATGGGTAGCGGGAGGGAGGCAGATACGCAGTATTTT	CASSLMGSGREADTQYF
.	large	TRBJ2-2	TRBV6-5	14	TGTGCCAGCAGGGGATACGGCTACACCGGGGAGCTGTTTTTT	CASRGYGYTGELFF
.	.	TRBJ2-5	TRBV7-9	13	TGTGCCAGCAGCACCTATAACCAAGAGACCCAGTACTTC	CASSTYNQETQYF
.	medium-sized	TRBJ2-3	TRBV15	17	TGTGCCACCAGCAGAGATAGCGGCAAAGGGGGATCAGATACGCAGTATTTT	CATSRDSGKGGSDTQYF
TRBD1	medium-sized	TRBJ1-5	TRBV19	17	TGTGCCAGTAGTATGCTTAGGACAGGGATTAGCAATCAGCCCCAGCATTTT	CASSMLRTGISNQPQHF
.	few	TRBJ1-6	TRBV13	12	TGTGCCAGCAGCTTGACTAATTCACCCCTCCACTTT	CASSLTNSPLHF
.	few	TRBJ2-3	TRBV5-1	13	TGCGCCAGCAGCTTGGGGGGCACAGATACGCAGTATTTT	CASSLGGTDTQYF
.	.	TRBJ1-4	TRBV2	14	TGTGCCAGCAGAGCAGGGGAGGGTCGTGAAAAACTGTTTTTT	CASRAGEGREKLFF
.	.	TRBJ2-5	TRBV21-1	14	TGTGCCAGCAGCTTAGGACTAGGGCAAGAGACCCAGTACTTC	CASSLGLGQETQYF
.	few	TRBJ2-2	TRBV24-1	14	TGTGCCACCAGCAGACCAGAAAGGACCGGGGAGCTGTTTTTT	CATSRPERTGELFF
.	large	TRBJ2-1	TRBV19	13	TGTGCCAGTAGTATTTCGCCCTACAATGAGCAGTTCTTC	CASSISPYNEQFF
.	medium-sized	TRBJ2-3	TRBV6-1	14	TGTGCCAGCGGAGTTGGGGGATTCGCAGATACGCAGTATTTT	CASGVGGFADTQYF
.	.	TRBJ2-3	TRBV2	14	TGTGCCAGCGGGGCGCGCTTAGGCACAGATACGCAGTATTTT	CASGARLGTDTQYF
.	.	TRBJ2-7	TRBV21-1	14	TGTGCCAGCAGCAAGGGGGGACAATATGGAGAGCAGTACTTC	CASSKGGQYGEQYF
TRBD1	once	TRBJ1-2	TRBV12-3/TRBV12-4	11	TGTGCCAGCAGCCCTGGGGACAGCCCGTTTTGG	CASSPGDSPFW
TRBD2	medium-sized	TRBJ2-7	TRBV29-1	16	TGCAGCGTTGGGACCCCGGCGACTAGCGGGACTACCGAGCAGTACTTC	CSVGTPATSGTTEQYF
.	large	TRBJ2-7	TRBV6-5	14	TGTGCCAGCAGTTATGGGGCTAACTCCTACGAGCAGTACTTC	CASSYGANSYEQYF
.	.	TRBJ1-1	TRBV15	17	TGTGCCACCAGCAGAGCGCGAACGGGGGCCATGAGCACTGAAGCTTTCTTT	CATSRARTGAMSTEAFF
.	few	TRBJ1-2	TRBV28	14	TGTGCCAGCAGTTTAGGGGAAGGCCTCTATGGCTACACCTTC	CASSLGEGLYGYTF
.	medium-sized	TRBJ1-3	TRBV13	16	TGTGCCAGCAGCTTAGTGTGGGGGACTCAACGAAACACCATATATTTT	CASSLVWGTQRNTIYF
TRBD1	.	TRBJ2-7	TRBV5-1	16	TGCGCCAGCAGCTTGGACCGGGACAGTCGAATTTACGAGCAGTACTTC	CASSLDRDSRIYEQYF
TRBD1	.	TRBJ1-2	TRBV12-3/TRBV12-4	16	TGTGCCAGCAGTTTATTTAGCCGTAGGGGGCCGGATGGCTACACCTTC	CASSLFSRRGPDGYTF
TRBD2	.	TRBJ2-2	TRBV27	16	TGTGCCAGCAGCCTCAGTGACGGGAGGATCACCGGGGAGCTGTTTTTT	CASSLSDGRITGELFF
.	medium-sized	TRBJ2-2	TRBV5-6	13	TGTGCCAGCAGCCTCGGGAGCACCGGGGAGCTGTTTTTT	CASSLGSTGELFF
.	few	TRBJ1-6	TRBV6-5	17	TGTGCCAGCTCGCGGGGGATCCCCACTACCTATAATTCACCCCTCCACTTT	CASSRGIPTTYNSPLHF